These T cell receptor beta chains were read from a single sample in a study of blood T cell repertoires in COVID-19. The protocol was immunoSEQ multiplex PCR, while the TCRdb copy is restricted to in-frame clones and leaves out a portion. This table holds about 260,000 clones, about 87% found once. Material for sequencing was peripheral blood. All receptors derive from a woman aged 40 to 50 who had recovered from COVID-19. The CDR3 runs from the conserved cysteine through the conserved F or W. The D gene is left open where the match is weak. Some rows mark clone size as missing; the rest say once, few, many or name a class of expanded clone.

TGTGCCAGCAGCTTTCAGGGTGACGGTTCACCCCTCCACTTT	CASSFQGDGSPLHF	NA	NA	TRBV7-6	TRBJ1-6
TGTGCCAGCAGCTTACTCCCCGGGGGGTCCTACAATGAGCAGTTCTTC	CASSLLPGGSYNEQFF	NA	TRBD2	TRBV5-4	TRBJ2-1
TGTGCCAGCAGCTCCCCGGGGTTGGGTACTGAAGCTTTCTTT	CASSSPGLGTEAFF	NA	NA	TRBV7-8	TRBJ1-1
TGTGCCAGCAGTTTACGGGGGAATGAGCAGTTCTTC	CASSLRGNEQFF	many	NA	TRBV6-5	TRBJ2-1
TGTGCCAGCAGTCCAGGGACAGGCCATCAGCCCCAGCATTTT	CASSPGTGHQPQHF	NA	TRBD1	TRBV27	TRBJ1-5
TGTGCCAGCAGCGTTGGGGCAACGCGGGGGGAGACCCAGTACTTC	CASSVGATRGETQYF	few	TRBD2	TRBV6-5	TRBJ2-5
TGTGCCAGCAGCCAAGGGTGGGGGGGCCCCACAGATACGCAGTATTTT	CASSQGWGGPTDTQYF	NA	NA	TRBV3-1/TRBV3-2	TRBJ2-3
TGCGCCAGCAGCCGGTCAGGGTACTACACTGAAGCTTTCTTT	CASSRSGYYTEAFF	NA	NA	TRBV5-1	TRBJ1-1
TGTGCCAGTACCACCGGGGGAGCGGGGAGTACCGGGGAGCTGTTTTTT	CASTTGGAGSTGELFF	NA	TRBD2	TRBV19	TRBJ2-2
TGTGCCAGTAGTATGTCGGGATTCTACCAAGAGACCCAGTACTTC	CASSMSGFYQETQYF	NA	NA	TRBV19	TRBJ2-5
TGTGCCAGCAGCTCCGGGACAGGGGACACCGGGGAGCTGTTTTTT	CASSSGTGDTGELFF	NA	TRBD1	TRBV5-8	TRBJ2-2
TGTGCCAGCAGCTTCGTTAGCGGGGGGGTTTCGGAGACCCAGTACTTC	CASSFVSGGVSETQYF	once	TRBD2	TRBV7-6	TRBJ2-5
TGTGCCAGCAGTGAAGTTGGCAGTCAGCCCCAGCATTTT	CASSEVGSQPQHF	NA	NA	TRBV6-1	TRBJ1-5
TGCGCCAGCAGCTTCGTACAGGGGGCGAACACCGGGGAGCTGTTTTTT	CASSFVQGANTGELFF	NA	TRBD1	TRBV5-1	TRBJ2-2
TGCGCCAGCCAAGAGCGGGGGGTGAAGAATGAGCAGTTCTTC	CASQERGVKNEQFF	NA	TRBD2	TRBV4-3	TRBJ2-1
TGTGCCAGCAGTGAAGGGACAGGCTCTGGCGGGCAGCCCCAGCATTTT	CASSEGTGSGGQPQHF	few	TRBD1	TRBV2	TRBJ1-5
TGTGCCAGCAGTTACAGGGAGCACCGGGAGCTGTTTTTT	CASSYREHRELFF	NA	NA	TRBV6-6	TRBJ2-2
TGTGCCAGCAGCTTAGGGACACAGGCCTATGGCTACACCTTC	CASSLGTQAYGYTF	NA	NA	TRBV13	TRBJ1-2
TGTGCCAGCAGTGCGACTAGCTACGAGCAGTACTTC	CASSATSYEQYF	NA	NA	TRBV2	TRBJ2-7
TGCAGCGTTGAGGGCATCTCTGGAAACACCATATATTTT	CSVEGISGNTIYF	NA	NA	TRBV29-1	TRBJ1-3
TGCGCCAGCAGCCTCAGGATGAACACCGGGGAGCTGTTTTTT	CASSLRMNTGELFF	once	NA	TRBV5-1	TRBJ2-2
TGCGCCAGCAGTCCTGCAGCAGGTTCTCCCCACTACGAGCAGTACTTC	CASSPAAGSPHYEQYF	NA	NA	TRBV10-1	TRBJ2-7
TGTGCCAGCAGCTGGGGCAGGGTCATGAATACGCAGTATTTT	CASSWGRVMNTQYF	once	NA	TRBV5-6	TRBJ2-3
TGTGCCAGCAGTGTCGGACAGGGAACTGAAGCTTTCTTT	CASSVGQGTEAFF	once	TRBD1	TRBV25-1	TRBJ1-1
TGTGCCAGCAGTTTGCAGGAAATCTCCTATGGCTACACCTTC	CASSLQEISYGYTF	NA	NA	TRBV6-6	TRBJ1-2
TGTGCCAGCAGCCAAGAGTACGGGAGTCCTAGCTCCTACAATGAGCAGTTCTTC	CASSQEYGSPSSYNEQFF	NA	NA	TRBV3-1/TRBV3-2	TRBJ2-1
TGTGCCAGCAGCTCCCGGACAGGGGGGCTCTCTGGGGCCAACGTCCTGACTTTC	CASSSRTGGLSGANVLTF	NA	TRBD1	TRBV7-2	TRBJ2-6
TGTGCCAGCAGAACGACAGGGGGGAGCGGCTACACCTTC	CASRTTGGSGYTF	NA	TRBD1	TRBV27	TRBJ1-2
TGTGCCAGCAGTTACTCACTAGCCGCAGATACGCAGTATTTT	CASSYSLAADTQYF	NA	NA	TRBV6-6	TRBJ2-3
TGTGCCAGCAGTTACTCCGGGGGGACTGTGTCCTACGAGCAGTACTTC	CASSYSGGTVSYEQYF	NA	TRBD2	TRBV6-5	TRBJ2-7
TGTGCCAGCAGCCACCGGACTTATACAGATACGCAGTATTTT	CASSHRTYTDTQYF	once	NA	TRBV3-1/TRBV3-2	TRBJ2-3
TGTGCCAGCAGTTTAGGGGGAGCGGGGAACTATGGCTACACCTTC	CASSLGGAGNYGYTF	few	NA	TRBV27	TRBJ1-2
TGTGCCAGCAGTGACTCCCGGACAGGGGGCCACGGGGAGCTGTTTTTT	CASSDSRTGGHGELFF	NA	TRBD1	TRBV6-4	TRBJ2-2
TGTGCCAGCAGCCATCGGGCAGGGGGCTACGAGCAGTACTTC	CASSHRAGGYEQYF	NA	TRBD1	TRBV7-9	TRBJ2-7
TGTGCCAGCAGCAAGCAGGGAGGCACCGGGGAGCTGTTTTTT	CASSKQGGTGELFF	NA	NA	TRBV7-6	TRBJ2-2
TGTGCCAGCAGCGTGGGGGCGAGCTATGGCTACACCTTC	CASSVGASYGYTF	NA	NA	TRBV9	TRBJ1-2
TGTGCCAGCTCACCACCGCCGACAGGAACGAACACCGGGGAGCTGTTTTTT	CASSPPPTGTNTGELFF	NA	NA	TRBV18	TRBJ2-2
TGTGCCAGCAGTCACAGACAGGGGCGAGAGACCCAGTACTTC	CASSHRQGRETQYF	NA	TRBD1	TRBV27	TRBJ2-5
TGCGCCAGCAGCCGCCTGTCGGTCGGCAGGGCCACTGAAGCTTTCTTT	CASSRLSVGRATEAFF	NA	NA	TRBV4-1	TRBJ1-1
TGTGCCAGCAGTTACGAGGGTTTCACTGAAGCTTTCTTT	CASSYEGFTEAFF	NA	NA	TRBV6-2/TRBV6-3	TRBJ1-1
TGTGCCAGCAGCCCGGGGGGGGGACGGCACACAGATACGCAGTATTTT	CASSPGGGRHTDTQYF	NA	TRBD2	TRBV9	TRBJ2-3
TGTGCCAGCAGCTTAGTCTACCCACAGGGAACCTATAATTCACCCCTCCACTTT	CASSLVYPQGTYNSPLHF	NA	NA	TRBV11-2	TRBJ1-6
TGTGCCAGCAGCCCGGGAATAGCCGGGGAGCTGTTTTTT	CASSPGIAGELFF	NA	NA	TRBV9	TRBJ2-2
TGTGCCTGGAGTGTTCCGGCTAGGCAAGAGACCCAGTACTTC	CAWSVPARQETQYF	NA	NA	TRBV30	TRBJ2-5
TGCGCCAGCCGGGTTAGGGAGACCCAGTACTTC	CASRVRETQYF	once	NA	TRBV10-2	TRBJ2-5
TGTGCCAGCAGCTTAGGGGCCGCAGGGGGTCGTTCACCCCTCCACTTT	CASSLGAAGGRSPLHF	NA	TRBD1	TRBV7-9	TRBJ1-6
TGTGCCAGCAGTGAAGGCGGGGCCTACTACGAGCAGTACTTC	CASSEGGAYYEQYF	NA	NA	TRBV6-1	TRBJ2-7
TGTGCCAGCAGCTTAACGGGGGGGACGGATACGCAGTATTTT	CASSLTGGTDTQYF	NA	TRBD2	TRBV7-2	TRBJ2-3